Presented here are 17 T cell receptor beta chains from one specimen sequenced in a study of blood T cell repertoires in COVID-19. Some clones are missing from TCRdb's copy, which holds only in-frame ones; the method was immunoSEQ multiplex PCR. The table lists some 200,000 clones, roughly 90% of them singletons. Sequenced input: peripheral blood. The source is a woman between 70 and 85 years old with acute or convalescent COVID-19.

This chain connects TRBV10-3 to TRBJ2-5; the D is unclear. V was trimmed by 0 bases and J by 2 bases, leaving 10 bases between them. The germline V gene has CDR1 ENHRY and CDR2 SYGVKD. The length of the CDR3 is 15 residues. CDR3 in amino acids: CAISESSYIQETQYF. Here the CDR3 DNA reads TGTGCCATCAGTGAGTCGTCCTATATACAAGAGACCCAGTACTTC.

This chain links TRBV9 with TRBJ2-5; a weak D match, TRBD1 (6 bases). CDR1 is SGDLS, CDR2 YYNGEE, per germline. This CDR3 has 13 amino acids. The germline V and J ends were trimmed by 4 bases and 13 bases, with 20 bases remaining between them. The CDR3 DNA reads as TGTGCCAGCAGCCCTCTAATATGGACAGCTCTGTACTTC. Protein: CASSPLIWTALYF.

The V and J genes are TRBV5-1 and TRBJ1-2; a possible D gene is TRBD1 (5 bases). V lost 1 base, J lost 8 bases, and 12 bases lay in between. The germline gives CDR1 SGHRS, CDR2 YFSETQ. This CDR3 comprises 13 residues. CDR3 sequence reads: CASSLRAGLGYTF. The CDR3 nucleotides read TGCGCCAGCAGCTTGAGGGCAGGGCTCGGCTACACCTTC. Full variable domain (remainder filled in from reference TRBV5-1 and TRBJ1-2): KAGVTQTPRYLIKTRGQQVTLSCSPISGHRSVSWYQQTPGQGLQFLFEYFSETQRNKGNFPGRFSGRQFSNSRSEMNVSTLELGDSALYLCASSLRAGLGYTFGSGTRLTVV.

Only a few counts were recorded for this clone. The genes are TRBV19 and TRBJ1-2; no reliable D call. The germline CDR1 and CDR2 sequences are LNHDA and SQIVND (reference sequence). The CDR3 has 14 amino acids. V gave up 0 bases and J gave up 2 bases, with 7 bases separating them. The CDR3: CASSIEEANYGYTF. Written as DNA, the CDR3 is TGTGCCAGTAGTATAGAAGAGGCGAACTATGGCTACACCTTC.

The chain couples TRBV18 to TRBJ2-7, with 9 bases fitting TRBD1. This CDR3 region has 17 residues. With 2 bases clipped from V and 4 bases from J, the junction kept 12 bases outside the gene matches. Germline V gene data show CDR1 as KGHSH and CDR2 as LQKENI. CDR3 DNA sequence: TGTGCCAGCTCACCAGTGACAGGGGGTTCCCTGAGGTACGAGCAGTACTTC. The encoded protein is CASSPVTGGSLRYEQYF.

The CDR3 protein is CASSMTGYDEQYF. CDR3 bases: TGTGCCAGCAGCATGACAGGGTACGACGAGCAGTACTTC. The chain is built from TRBV7-9 and TRBJ2-7; 7 positions agree with TRBD1. CDR1 and CDR2 (germline): SEHNR, FQNEAQ (reference sequence). Unmatched junction bases numbered 6, after V lost 5 bases and J lost 5 bases. CDR3 length: 13 residues. Complete variable domain (other parts from reference TRBV7-9 and TRBJ2-7): DTGVSQNPRHKITKRGQNVTFRCDPISEHNRLYWYRQTLGQGPEFLTYFQNEAQLEKSRLLSDRFSAERPKGSFSTLEIQRTEQGDSAMYLCASSMTGYDEQYFGPGTRLTVT.

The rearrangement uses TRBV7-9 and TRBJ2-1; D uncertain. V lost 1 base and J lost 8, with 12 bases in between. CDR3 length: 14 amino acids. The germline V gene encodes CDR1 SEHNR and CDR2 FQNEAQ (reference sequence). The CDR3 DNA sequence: TGTGCCAGCAGCTTAGAACTAAGTATCCATGAGCAGTTCTTC. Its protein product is CASSLELSIHEQFF.

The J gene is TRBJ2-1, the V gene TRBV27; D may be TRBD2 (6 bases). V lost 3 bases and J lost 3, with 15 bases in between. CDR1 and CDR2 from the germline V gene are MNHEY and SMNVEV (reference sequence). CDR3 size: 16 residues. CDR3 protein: CASSFVWLASYNEQFF. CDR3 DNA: TGTGCCAGCAGTTTCGTTTGGCTAGCGAGCTACAATGAGCAGTTCTTC.

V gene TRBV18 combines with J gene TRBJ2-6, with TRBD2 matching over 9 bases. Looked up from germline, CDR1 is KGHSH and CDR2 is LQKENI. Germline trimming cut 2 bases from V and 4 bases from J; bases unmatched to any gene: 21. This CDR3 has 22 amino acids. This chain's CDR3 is CASSPRSETPSGIMRGANVLTF. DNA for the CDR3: TGTGCCAGCTCACCAAGAAGCGAGACGCCTAGCGGGATCATGAGGGGGGCCAACGTCCTGACTTTC.

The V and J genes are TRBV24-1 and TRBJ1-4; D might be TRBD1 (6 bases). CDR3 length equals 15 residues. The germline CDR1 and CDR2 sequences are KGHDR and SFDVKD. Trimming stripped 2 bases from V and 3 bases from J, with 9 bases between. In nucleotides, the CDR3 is TGTGCCACCAGTGATTCCCGACAGGCTAATGAAAAACTGTTTTTT. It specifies CATSDSRQANEKLFF.

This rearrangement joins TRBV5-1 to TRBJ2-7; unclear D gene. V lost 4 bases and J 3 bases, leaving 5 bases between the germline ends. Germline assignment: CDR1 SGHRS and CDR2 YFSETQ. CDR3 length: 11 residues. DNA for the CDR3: TGCGCCAGCAGCCCTCTCTACGAGCAGTACTTC. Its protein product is CASSPLYEQYF. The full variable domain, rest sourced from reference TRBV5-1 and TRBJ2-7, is KAGVTQTPRYLIKTRGQQVTLSCSPISGHRSVSWYQQTPGQGLQFLFEYFSETQRNKGNFPGRFSGRQFSNSRSEMNVSTLELGDSALYLCASSPLYEQYFGPGTRLTVT.

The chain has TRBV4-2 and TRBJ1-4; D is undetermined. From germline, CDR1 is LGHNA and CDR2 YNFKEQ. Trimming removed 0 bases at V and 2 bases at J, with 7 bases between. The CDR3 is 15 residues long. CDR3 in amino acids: CASSQDGVTNEKLFF. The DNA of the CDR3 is TGTGCCAGCAGCCAAGACGGGGTTACTAATGAAAAACTGTTTTTT.

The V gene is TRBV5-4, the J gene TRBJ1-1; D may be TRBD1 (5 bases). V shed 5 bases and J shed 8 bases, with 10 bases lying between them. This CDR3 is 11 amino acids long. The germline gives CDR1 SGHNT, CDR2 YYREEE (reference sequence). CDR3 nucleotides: TGTGCCAGCAGATCCGACAGCGAAGCTTTCTTT. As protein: CASRSDSEAFF.

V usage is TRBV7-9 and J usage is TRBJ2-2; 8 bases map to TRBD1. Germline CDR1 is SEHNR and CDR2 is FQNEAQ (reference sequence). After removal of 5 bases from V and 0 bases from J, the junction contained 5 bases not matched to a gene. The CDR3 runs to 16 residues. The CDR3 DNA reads TGTGCCAGCAGCGAGTCAGGGGGCCCGAACACCGGGGAGCTGTTTTTT. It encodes CASSESGGPNTGELFF.

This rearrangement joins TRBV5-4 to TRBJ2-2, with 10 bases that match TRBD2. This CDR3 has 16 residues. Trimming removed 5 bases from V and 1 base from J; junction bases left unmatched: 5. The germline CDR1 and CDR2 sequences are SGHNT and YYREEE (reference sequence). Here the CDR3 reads CASRKLAGMNTGELFF. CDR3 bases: TGTGCCAGCAGGAAACTAGCGGGAATGAACACCGGGGAGCTGTTTTTT.

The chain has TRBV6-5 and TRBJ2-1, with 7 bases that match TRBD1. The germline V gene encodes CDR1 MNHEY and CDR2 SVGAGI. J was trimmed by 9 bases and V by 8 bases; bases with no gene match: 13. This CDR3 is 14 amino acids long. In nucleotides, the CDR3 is TGTGCCAGCTCCGAACAGGGGTTTTCAGGTGAGCAGTTCTTC. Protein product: CASSEQGFSGEQFF.

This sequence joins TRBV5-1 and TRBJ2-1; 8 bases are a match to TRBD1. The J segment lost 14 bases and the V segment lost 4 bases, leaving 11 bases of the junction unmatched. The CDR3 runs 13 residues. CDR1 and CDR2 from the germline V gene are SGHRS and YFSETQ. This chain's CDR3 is CASSLEGQGEKFF. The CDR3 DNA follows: TGCGCCAGCAGCCTTGAAGGACAGGGAGAAAAGTTCTTC.